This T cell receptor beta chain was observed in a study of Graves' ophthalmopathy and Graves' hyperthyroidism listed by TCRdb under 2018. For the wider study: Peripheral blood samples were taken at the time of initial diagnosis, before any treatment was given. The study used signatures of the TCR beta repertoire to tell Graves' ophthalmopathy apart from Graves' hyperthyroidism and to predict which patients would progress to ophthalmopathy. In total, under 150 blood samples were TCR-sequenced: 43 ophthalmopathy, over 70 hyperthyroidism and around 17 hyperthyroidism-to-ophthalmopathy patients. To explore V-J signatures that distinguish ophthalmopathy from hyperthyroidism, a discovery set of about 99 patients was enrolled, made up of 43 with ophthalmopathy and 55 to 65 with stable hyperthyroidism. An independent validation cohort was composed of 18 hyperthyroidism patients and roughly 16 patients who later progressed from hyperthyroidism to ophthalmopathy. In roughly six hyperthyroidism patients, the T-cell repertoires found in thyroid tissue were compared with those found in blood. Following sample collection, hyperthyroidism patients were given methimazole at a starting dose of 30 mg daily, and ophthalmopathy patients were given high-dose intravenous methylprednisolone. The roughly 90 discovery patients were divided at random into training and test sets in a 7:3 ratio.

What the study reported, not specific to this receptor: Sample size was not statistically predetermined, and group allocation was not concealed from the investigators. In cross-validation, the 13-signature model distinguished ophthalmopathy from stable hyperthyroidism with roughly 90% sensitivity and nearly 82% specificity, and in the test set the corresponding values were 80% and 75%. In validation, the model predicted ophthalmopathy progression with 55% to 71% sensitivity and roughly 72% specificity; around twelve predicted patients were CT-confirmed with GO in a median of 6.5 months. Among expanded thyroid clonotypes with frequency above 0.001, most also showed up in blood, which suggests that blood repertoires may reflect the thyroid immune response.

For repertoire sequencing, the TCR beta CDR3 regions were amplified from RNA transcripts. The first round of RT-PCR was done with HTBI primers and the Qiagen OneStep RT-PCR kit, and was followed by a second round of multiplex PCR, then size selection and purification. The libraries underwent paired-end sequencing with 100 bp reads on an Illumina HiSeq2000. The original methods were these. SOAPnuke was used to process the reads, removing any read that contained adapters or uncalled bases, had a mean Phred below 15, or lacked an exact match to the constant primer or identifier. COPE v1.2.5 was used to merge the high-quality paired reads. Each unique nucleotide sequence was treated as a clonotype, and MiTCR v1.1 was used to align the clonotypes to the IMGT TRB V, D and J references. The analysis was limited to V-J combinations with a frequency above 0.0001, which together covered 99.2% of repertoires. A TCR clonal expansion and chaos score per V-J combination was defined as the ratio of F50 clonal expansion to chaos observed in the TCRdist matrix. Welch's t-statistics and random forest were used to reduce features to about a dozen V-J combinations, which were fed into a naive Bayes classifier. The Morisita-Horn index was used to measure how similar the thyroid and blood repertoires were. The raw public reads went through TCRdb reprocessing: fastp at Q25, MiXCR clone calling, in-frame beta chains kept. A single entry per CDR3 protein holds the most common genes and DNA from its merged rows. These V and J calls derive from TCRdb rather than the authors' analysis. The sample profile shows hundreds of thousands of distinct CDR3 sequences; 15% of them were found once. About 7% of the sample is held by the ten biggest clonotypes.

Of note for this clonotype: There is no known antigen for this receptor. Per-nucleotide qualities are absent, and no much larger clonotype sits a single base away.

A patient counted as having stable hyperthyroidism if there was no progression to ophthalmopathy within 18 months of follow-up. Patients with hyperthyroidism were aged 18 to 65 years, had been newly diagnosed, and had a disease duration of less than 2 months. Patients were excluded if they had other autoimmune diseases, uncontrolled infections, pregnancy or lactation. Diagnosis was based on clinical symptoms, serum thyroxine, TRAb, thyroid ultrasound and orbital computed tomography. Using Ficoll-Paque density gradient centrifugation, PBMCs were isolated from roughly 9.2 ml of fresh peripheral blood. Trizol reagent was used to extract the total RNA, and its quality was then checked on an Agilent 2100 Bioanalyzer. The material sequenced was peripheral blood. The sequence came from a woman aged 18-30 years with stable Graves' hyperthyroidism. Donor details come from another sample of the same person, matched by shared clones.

The sequenced DNA: TGCAGTGCTAGCCCCTCGACAGGGTATGGGCAGCCCCAGCATTTT. Translated, it reads CSASPSTGYGQPQHF. The chain was built from TRBV20-1 and TRBJ1-5; 7 bases in the junction line up with TRBD1. Via the germline V gene (reference sequence), CDR1 is DFQATT and CDR2 SNEGSKA. The CDR3 holds 15 amino acids from the cysteine to the phenylalanine. Here the CDR3 DNA is all that survives: 45 bases in frame from base 1. V lost 3 bases and J lost 7 bases, and the count of bases not matched to a germline gene is 12.